These 10 T cell receptor beta chains were all obtained from the same sample, sequenced in a study of beta chain features in type 1 diabetes. TCRB transcripts that were expressed got sequenced, as all of the isolated RNA had been reverse transcribed. Sequencing used immunoSEQ multiplex PCR; TCRdb keeps in-frame clones, though not all of them. The data contain 130,000 to 150,000 clones, about 7% of them singletons. Sequenced: central memory CD4+ T cells from blood. Receptors were obtained from a woman aged 25 to 39 in good health.

Only a few counts were recorded for this clone. This sequence joins TRBV7-9 and TRBJ1-5; 7 positions agree with TRBD1. V was pared by 3 bases and J by 5 bases, with 1 base of the junction left unmatched. The CDR3 spans 13 residues. CDR1 is SEHNR, CDR2 FQNEAQ, per germline (reference sequence). CDR3 DNA: TGTGCCAGCAGCTTGGGACAGTATCAGCCCCAGCATTTT. This encodes CASSLGQYQPQHF.

The CDR3 here is CASSLGQGADTQYF. The CDR3, as DNA: TGTGCCAGCAGCTTGGGACAGGGCGCAGATACGCAGTATTTT. The V and J genes are TRBV5-6 and TRBJ2-3, with 7 bases lining up with TRBD1. This CDR3 has 14 amino acids. Losses at the gene ends were 0 bases for V and 4 bases for J; bases not matched to a gene: 2. CDR1 SGHDT and CDR2 YYEEEE come from the germline V gene.

Many counts were recorded for this clone. The rearrangement links TRBV30 to TRBJ1-1; 9 bases line up with TRBD1. V shed 4 bases, J shed 2 bases, and the junction held 2 bases outside the gene matches. Looked up from germline, CDR1 is GTSNPN and CDR2 is SVGIG (reference sequence). This CDR3 comprises 13 residues. CDR3 nucleotides: TGTGCCTGGACGGGACAGGGAAACACTGAAGCTTTCTTT. Residues: CAWTGQGNTEAFF.

The chain uses TRBV6-6 and TRBJ2-7; unclear D gene. V was shortened by 5 bases and J by 2 bases, with 16 bases between the two germline ends. Germline V gives CDR1 MNHNY, CDR2 SVGAGI (reference sequence). The CDR3 runs to 15 residues. Written as DNA, the CDR3 is TGTGCCAGCAGTGTTGCGGCGGCCGGAGCCTACGAGCAGTACTTC. It is translated as CASSVAAAGAYEQYF.

This clone occurred a few times. The rearrangement links TRBV30 to TRBJ1-5; weak D call: TRBD1 (6 bases). The germline V and J ends were trimmed by 2 bases and 5 bases, with 10 bases remaining between them. This CDR3 spans 13 amino acids. Germline V CDR1 and CDR2: GTSNPN, SVGIG (reference sequence). Here the CDR3 DNA reads TGTGCCTGGAGTAACAGGGAAGATCAGCCCCAGCATTTT. Protein sequence: CAWSNREDQPQHF.

The rearrangement uses TRBV14 and TRBJ2-5, with 8 bases lining up with TRBD1. The germline gives CDR1 SGHDN, CDR2 FVKESK. The ends lost 2 bases at V and 4 bases at J; junction bases unmatched: 3. The CDR3 is 14 residues long. The CDR3 loop reads CASSQFQGAETQYF. The CDR3 region has the DNA TGTGCCAGCAGCCAATTCCAGGGGGCAGAGACCCAGTACTTC.

This clone was observed a few times. The chain employs TRBV4-2 and TRBJ1-2; 9 bases map to TRBD1. The germline V gene has CDR1 LGHNA and CDR2 YNFKEQ. The CDR3 spans 15 residues. J was trimmed by 6 bases and V by 4 bases; bases with no gene match: 9. CDR3 nucleotide sequence: TGTGCCAGCAGCCGCAACCGGGACAGGGAGCATGGCTACACCTTC. Protein: CASSRNRDREHGYTF.

This clone was recorded a few times. The rearrangement joins TRBV6-1 to TRBJ2-3, with a tentative D call TRBD1 (6 bases). Germline CDR1 MNHNS, CDR2 SASEGT. The CDR3 spans 15 residues. V gave up 3 bases and J gave up 3 bases, with 13 bases separating them. The CDR3 loop reads CASSEQPGETDTQYF. The DNA of the CDR3 is TGTGCCAGCAGTGAGCAGCCAGGGGAAACAGATACGCAGTATTTT.

This clone was observed a handful of times. The rearrangement links TRBV5-5 to TRBJ2-1, with 8 bases that match TRBD2. The CDR3 runs to 15 residues. The V segment lost 4 bases and the J segment 5 bases; nucleotides outside the gene matches: 8. Germline V gene sequence: CDR1 SGHKS, CDR2 YYEKEE (reference sequence). The CDR3: CASSESGSGDNEQFF. The CDR3 DNA follows: TGTGCCAGCAGCGAAAGCGGGAGTGGCGACAATGAGCAGTTCTTC.

Only a few counts were recorded for this clone. The chain links TRBV18 to TRBJ2-7; 10 bases fit TRBD1. CDR1 and CDR2 (germline): KGHSH, LQKENI. V shed 2 bases, J shed 6 bases, and the junction held 4 bases outside the gene matches. The CDR3 loop spans 14 amino acids. Here the CDR3 reads CASSPGDRGTEQYF. In nucleotides, the CDR3 is TGTGCCAGCTCACCAGGGGACAGGGGTACCGAGCAGTACTTC.